The 21 T cell receptor beta chains below all came from one sample that was sequenced in a study of blood T cell repertoires in COVID-19. Profiling relied on immunoSEQ multiplex PCR, and the TCRdb table lists in-frame clones only, not all of them. The data show roughly 100,000 clones, roughly four fifths seen once. The specimen was peripheral blood. The receptors were sampled from a middle-aged man with active or convalescent COVID-19.

J is TRBJ1-5 and V is TRBV10-3, with TRBD1 identical over 7 bases. CDR1 ENHRY and CDR2 SYGVKD come from the germline V gene. V gave up 4 bases and J gave up 4 bases; unmatched junction bases: 1. The CDR3 length is 13 residues. For the CDR3, the DNA is TGTGCCATCAGTGGACAGGGTAATCAGCCCCAGCATTTT. Translation gives CAISGQGNQPQHF.

This clone was seen a single time. The chain is built from TRBV6-5 and TRBJ1-4; TRBD1 is a possible D gene (5 bases). The CDR3 sequence is 14 residues long. Trimming shortened V by 4 bases and J by 4 bases, and 10 bases separated the two germline ends. Germline V gives CDR1 MNHEY, CDR2 SVGAGI. This CDR3 reads CASSSGLNNEKLFF. The DNA for the CDR3 is TGTGCCAGCAGTTCGGGACTGAATAATGAAAAACTGTTTTTT.

This chain links TRBV5-1 with TRBJ2-1; 9 nucleotides match TRBD1. The CDR3 runs to 18 residues. Germline CDR1 SGHRS, CDR2 YFSETQ. V was clipped by 1 base and J by 2 bases; unmatched bases: 10. CDR3 nucleotides: TGCGCCAGCAGCTTGAGACCGGGGACAGGGATTCCCTACAATGAGCAGTTCTTC. This gives the protein CASSLRPGTGIPYNEQFF.

The genes are TRBV6-4 and TRBJ1-1; perhaps TRBD1 as D (6 bases). Deletions cut 2 bases from V and 4 bases from J, with 11 bases between. The CDR3 spans 14 residues. Germline V lookup: CDR1 MRHNA, CDR2 SNTAGT. CDR3 amino acids: CASSDSSRGTEAFF. The DNA of the CDR3 is TGTGCCAGCAGTGACAGTAGCAGGGGCACTGAAGCTTTCTTT.

This clone was counted at least ten times. This rearrangement joins TRBV27 to TRBJ1-6; the match to TRBD1 covers 7 bases. V was pared by 5 bases and J by 0 bases, with 10 bases of the junction left unmatched. The CDR3 is made up of 18 amino acids. Germline V CDR1 and CDR2: MNHEY, SMNVEV (reference sequence). In DNA, the CDR3 is TGTGCCAGCAGTCAAGACAGGGAAAGTAGCTCCTATAATTCACCCCTCCACTTT. Encoded protein: CASSQDRESSSYNSPLHF.

This chain uses TRBV4-2 with TRBJ2-2; 9 bases agree with TRBD2. V dropped 1 base and J dropped 7; count of bases not matched to a gene: 10. The CDR3 is 17 residues long. In germline, CDR1 is LGHNA, CDR2 YNFKEQ. CDR3 sequence (DNA): TGTGCCAGCAGCCAAGTTTCGCGGGGGGGCCGCGGCGGGGAGCTGTTTTTT. It yields the protein CASSQVSRGGRGGELFF.

This sequence joins TRBV5-6 and TRBJ2-2, with D maybe TRBD1 (5 bases). With 0 bases removed from V and 6 bases from J, the gap between germline ends came to 12 bases. This CDR3 region has 15 residues. The V gene's germline CDR1 is SGHDT and CDR2 YYEEEE. The CDR3 nucleotides read TGTGCCAGCAGCTTGGCCAGGGAAGTTGCCGGGGAGCTGTTTTTT. This gives the protein CASSLAREVAGELFF.

This clone appeared a single time. The genes are TRBV2 and TRBJ1-2; TRBD1 matches at 8 bases. CDR3 length: 13 residues. The trim removed 9 bases at V and 6 bases at J, leaving 9 bases unmatched. Germline CDR1 reads SNHLY; CDR2 reads FYNNEI. CDR3 in DNA: TGTGCCAGGGAGGACAGGGAAAAGGATGGCTACACCTTC. It translates to CAREDREKDGYTF.

Regarding this clone: Germline is not matched at one junction end, which may reflect a read error. The J gene is TRBJ2-3, the V gene TRBV7-8, with D tentatively TRBD2 (6 bases). The CDR3 length is 15 residues. The germline CDR1 and CDR2 sequences are SGHVS and FQNEAQ. The CDR3 DNA sequence: TGTGCCAGCAGCTTAGGCACCACTAGCAGAGATACGCAGTATTTT. Translating it yields CASSLGTTSRDTQYF.

The chain uses TRBV9 and TRBJ1-5; weak D call: TRBD1 (6 bases). Trimming removed 0 bases from V and 4 bases from J, with 11 bases in between. There are 15 residues in the CDR3. The germline CDR1 and CDR2 sequences are SGDLS and YYNGEE. The CDR3 nucleotides are TGTGCCAGCAGCGTAGGGGGAGGGGGGAATCAGCCCCAGCATTTT. As protein: CASSVGGGGNQPQHF.

The V and J genes are TRBV5-1 and TRBJ1-2; 8 positions match TRBD1. The germline gives CDR1 SGHRS, CDR2 YFSETQ. V trimming: 0 bases; J trimming: 4 bases; junction bases outside the gene matches: 5. CDR3 length: 15 amino acids. The CDR3 loop reads CASSLDGQGGYGYTF. CDR3 DNA sequence: TGCGCCAGCAGCTTGGACGGACAGGGTGGCTATGGCTACACCTTC.

DNA for the CDR3: TGTGCCAGCAGTCCCACAGGGATCCCGAATCAGCCCCAGCATTTT. Amino acids: CASSPTGIPNQPQHF. The rearrangement links TRBV2 to TRBJ1-5; tentative D call: TRBD1 (6 bases). The germline V gene has CDR1 SNHLY and CDR2 FYNNEI. V was shortened by 5 bases and J by 4 bases, with 15 bases between the two germline ends. The CDR3 consists of 15 residues.

V usage is TRBV24-1 and J usage is TRBJ2-3, with 9 bases matching TRBD1. Germline loops: CDR1 KGHDR, CDR2 SFDVKD. CDR3 length: 15 residues. J was trimmed by 2 bases and V by 10 bases; bases with no gene match: 9. CDR3: CATSRTGATTDTQYF. The CDR3 DNA sequence: TGTGCCACGAGTCGGACAGGGGCCACCACAGATACGCAGTATTTT.

This chain uses TRBV6-5 with TRBJ1-1, with a weak D call TRBD1 (5 bases). This CDR3 has 13 amino acids. The V gene lost 5 bases and the J gene lost 8 bases, with 15 bases spanning the gap. Germline values: CDR1 MNHEY, CDR2 SVGAGI. CDR3 nucleotide sequence: TGTGCCAGCAGTAAACCCGCGGGACTGGAAGCTTTCTTT. This encodes CASSKPAGLEAFF.

V usage is TRBV19 and J usage is TRBJ1-5; 7 positions match TRBD1. The CDR3 loop spans 13 amino acids. The germline V gene encodes CDR1 LNHDA and CDR2 SQIVND (reference sequence). J lost 2 bases, V lost 11 bases, and 6 bases had no gene match. The CDR3: CAGSQGGNQPQHF. CDR3 coding DNA: TGTGCCGGCTCCCAGGGGGGCAATCAGCCCCAGCATTTT.

In DNA, the CDR3 is TGTGCCAGTAGTATGGGAGGGGCGAGCTCCTACAATGAGCAGTTCTTC. It encodes CASSMGGASSYNEQFF. The gene calls are TRBV19 and TRBJ2-1, with 7 bases identical to TRBD2. Trimming removed 3 bases from V and 0 bases from J; junction bases left unmatched: 5. CDR1 and CDR2 (germline): LNHDA, SQIVND (reference sequence). CDR3 size: 16 residues.

The chain is built from TRBV5-6 and TRBJ1-4; 7 bases are shared with TRBD1. Germline-derived CDR1 and CDR2 are SGHDT and YYEEEE. The J segment lost 8 bases and the V segment lost 4 bases, leaving 5 bases of the junction unmatched. This CDR3 spans 13 amino acids. CDR3 residues: CASSPWTGEKLFF. In DNA form, the CDR3 reads TGTGCCAGCAGCCCATGGACAGGCGAAAAACTGTTTTTT.

V usage is TRBV6-1 and J usage is TRBJ2-6; D not certain. Per the germline V gene, CDR1 is MNHNS and CDR2 is SASEGT. V shed 2 bases and J shed 2 bases, with 7 bases lying between them. This CDR3 has 15 residues. The CDR3 here is CASSEWAAGANVLTF. The CDR3 nucleotides read TGTGCCAGCAGTGAATGGGCTGCTGGGGCCAACGTCCTGACTTTC.

This clone was seen a single time. This sequence joins TRBV27 and TRBJ2-1; 13 bases align to TRBD2. Trimming cost V 5 bases and J 3 bases; bases outside gene matches: 7. The CDR3 covers 17 residues. Germline V gene sequence: CDR1 MNHEY, CDR2 SMNVEV (reference sequence). The CDR3 region has the DNA TGTGCCAGCAGTCCGAGGACTAGCGGGGGATTCTACAATGAGCAGTTCTTC. Residues: CASSPRTSGGFYNEQFF.

This chain connects TRBV9 to TRBJ2-5, with a tentative D call TRBD2 (5 bases). Germline V gene lookup returns CDR1 SGDLS and CDR2 YYNGEE. The CDR3 is 14 residues long. The V end was cut by 3 bases, the J end by 4 bases, with 13 bases between. In nucleotides, the CDR3 is TGTGCCAGCAGCGGCCAGGTTGAGGGAGAGACCCAGTACTTC. Its translation: CASSGQVEGETQYF.

This clone was picked up a small number of times. The chain uses TRBV7-9 and TRBJ1-6; 7 bases are a match to TRBD1. The CDR3 is made up of 15 amino acids. J lost 3 bases, V lost 2 bases, and 1 base had no gene match. CDR1 is SEHNR and CDR2 is FQNEAQ in the germline V gene (reference sequence). The CDR3 here is CASSLSGGYNSPLHF. The CDR3 DNA sequence: TGTGCCAGCAGCTTATCAGGGGGCTATAATTCACCCCTCCACTTT.